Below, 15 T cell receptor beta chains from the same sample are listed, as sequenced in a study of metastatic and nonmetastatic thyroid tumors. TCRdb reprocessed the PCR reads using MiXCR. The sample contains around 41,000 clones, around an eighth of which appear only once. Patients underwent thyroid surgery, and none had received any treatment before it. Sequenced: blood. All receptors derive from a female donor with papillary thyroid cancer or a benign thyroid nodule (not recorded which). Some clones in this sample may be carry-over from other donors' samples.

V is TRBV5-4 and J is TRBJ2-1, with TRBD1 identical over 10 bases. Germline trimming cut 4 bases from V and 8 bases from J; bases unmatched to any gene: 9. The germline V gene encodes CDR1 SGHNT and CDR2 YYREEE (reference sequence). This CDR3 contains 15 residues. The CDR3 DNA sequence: TGTGCCAGCAGCGGCGGACAGGGGGGAGTGGATGAGCAGTTCTTC. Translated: CASSGGQGGVDEQFF.

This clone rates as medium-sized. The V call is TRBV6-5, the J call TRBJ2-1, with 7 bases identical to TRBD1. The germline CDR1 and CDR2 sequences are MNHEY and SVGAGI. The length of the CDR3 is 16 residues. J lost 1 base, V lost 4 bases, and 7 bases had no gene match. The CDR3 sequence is CASSSGQVSSYNEQFF. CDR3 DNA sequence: TGTGCCAGCAGTTCCGGACAGGTCAGTTCCTACAATGAGCAGTTCTTC.

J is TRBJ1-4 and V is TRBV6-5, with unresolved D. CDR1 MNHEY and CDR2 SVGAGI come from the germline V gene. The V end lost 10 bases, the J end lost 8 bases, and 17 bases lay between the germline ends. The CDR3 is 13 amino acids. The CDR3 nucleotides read TGTGCCACCGTCCGGGCGCGAAGCGAAAAACTGTTTTTT. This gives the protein CATVRARSEKLFF.

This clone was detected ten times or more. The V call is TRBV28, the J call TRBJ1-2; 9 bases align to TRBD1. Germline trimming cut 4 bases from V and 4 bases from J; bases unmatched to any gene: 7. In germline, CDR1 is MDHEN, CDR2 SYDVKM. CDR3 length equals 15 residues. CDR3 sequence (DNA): TGTGCCAGCAGTTCCGGGGACAGGGTAGGCTATGGCTACACCTTC. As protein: CASSSGDRVGYGYTF.

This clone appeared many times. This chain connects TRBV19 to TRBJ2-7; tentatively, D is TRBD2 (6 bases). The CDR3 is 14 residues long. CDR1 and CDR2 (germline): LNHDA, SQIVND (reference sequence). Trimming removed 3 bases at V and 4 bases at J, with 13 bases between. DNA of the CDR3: TGTGCCAGTAGTATGATGGAGGGTGGGTACGAGCAGTACTTC. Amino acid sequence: CASSMMEGGYEQYF.

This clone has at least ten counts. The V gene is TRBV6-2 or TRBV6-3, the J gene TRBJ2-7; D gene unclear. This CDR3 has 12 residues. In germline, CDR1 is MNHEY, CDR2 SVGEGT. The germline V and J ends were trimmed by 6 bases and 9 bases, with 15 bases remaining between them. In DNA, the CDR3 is TGTGCCAGCAGACCTCAACAGCGAGTGCAGTACTTC. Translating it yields CASRPQQRVQYF.

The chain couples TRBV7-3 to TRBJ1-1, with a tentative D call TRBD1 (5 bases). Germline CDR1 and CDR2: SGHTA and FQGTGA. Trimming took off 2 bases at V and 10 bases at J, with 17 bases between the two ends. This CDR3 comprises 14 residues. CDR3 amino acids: CASSLGGPQGTAFF. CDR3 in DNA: TGTGCCAGCAGCTTAGGTGGCCCGCAAGGGACAGCTTTCTTT. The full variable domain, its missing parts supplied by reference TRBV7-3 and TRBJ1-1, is GAGVSQTPSNKVTEKGKYVELRCDPISGHTALYWYRQSLGQGPEFLIYFQGTGAADDSGLPNDRFFAVRPEGSVSTLKIQRTERGDSAVYLCASSLGGPQGTAFFGQGTRLTVV.

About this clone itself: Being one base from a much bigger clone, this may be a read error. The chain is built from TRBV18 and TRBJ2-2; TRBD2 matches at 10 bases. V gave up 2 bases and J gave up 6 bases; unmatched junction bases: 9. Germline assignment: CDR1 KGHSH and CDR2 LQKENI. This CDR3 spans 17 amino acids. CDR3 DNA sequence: TGTGCCAGCTCACCAGAAGGACTAGCGGACCGATCCGGGGAGCTGTTTTTT. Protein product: CASSPEGLADRSGELFF.

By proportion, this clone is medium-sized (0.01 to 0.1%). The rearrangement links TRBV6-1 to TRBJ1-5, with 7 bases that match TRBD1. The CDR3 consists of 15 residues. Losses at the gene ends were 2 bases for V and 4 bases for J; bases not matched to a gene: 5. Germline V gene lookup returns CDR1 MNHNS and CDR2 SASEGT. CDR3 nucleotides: TGTGCCAGCAGTGAATGGAGGGGGCGGAATCAGCCCCAGCATTTT. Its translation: CASSEWRGRNQPQHF.

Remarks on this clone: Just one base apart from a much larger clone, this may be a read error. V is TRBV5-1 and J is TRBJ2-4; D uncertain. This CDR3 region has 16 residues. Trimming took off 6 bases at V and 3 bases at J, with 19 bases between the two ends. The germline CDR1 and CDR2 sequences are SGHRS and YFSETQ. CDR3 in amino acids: CASNSPDGYDKNIQYF. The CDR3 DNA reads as TGCGCCAGCAACTCCCCCGACGGATATGACAAAAACATTCAGTACTTC.

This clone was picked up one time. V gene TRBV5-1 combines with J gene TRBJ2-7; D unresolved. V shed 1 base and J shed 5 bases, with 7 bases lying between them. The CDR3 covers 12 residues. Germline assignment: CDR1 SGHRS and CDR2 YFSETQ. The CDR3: CASSLQSHEQYF. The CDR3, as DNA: TGCGCCAGCAGCTTGCAATCGCACGAGCAGTACTTC.

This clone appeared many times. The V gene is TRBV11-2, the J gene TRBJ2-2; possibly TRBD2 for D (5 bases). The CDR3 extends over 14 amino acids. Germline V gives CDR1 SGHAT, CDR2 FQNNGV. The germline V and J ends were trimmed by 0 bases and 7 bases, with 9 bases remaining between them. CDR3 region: CASSLELVDGELFF. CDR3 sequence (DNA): TGTGCCAGCAGCTTAGAACTAGTTGACGGGGAGCTGTTTTTT.

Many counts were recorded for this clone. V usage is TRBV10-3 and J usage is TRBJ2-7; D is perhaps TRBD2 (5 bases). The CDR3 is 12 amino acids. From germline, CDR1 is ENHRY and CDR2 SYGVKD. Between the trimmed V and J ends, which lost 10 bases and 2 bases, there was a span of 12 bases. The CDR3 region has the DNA TGTGCCACCAGGACTGATACCTACGAGCAGTACTTC. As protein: CATRTDTYEQYF.

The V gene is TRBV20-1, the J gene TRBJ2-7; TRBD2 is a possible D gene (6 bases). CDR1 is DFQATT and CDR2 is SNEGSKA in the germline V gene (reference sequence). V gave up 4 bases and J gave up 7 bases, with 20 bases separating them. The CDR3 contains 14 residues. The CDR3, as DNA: TGCAGTGCTACCGTACTATCGGGAGAAAGGGAGCAGTACTTC. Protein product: CSATVLSGEREQYF.

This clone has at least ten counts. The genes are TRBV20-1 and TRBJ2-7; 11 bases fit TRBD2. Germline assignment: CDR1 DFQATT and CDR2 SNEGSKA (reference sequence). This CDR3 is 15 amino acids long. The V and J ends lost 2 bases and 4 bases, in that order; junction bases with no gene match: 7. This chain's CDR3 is CSARQLAGDPYEQYF. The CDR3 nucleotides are TGCAGTGCTAGACAACTAGCGGGAGATCCGTACGAGCAGTACTTC.